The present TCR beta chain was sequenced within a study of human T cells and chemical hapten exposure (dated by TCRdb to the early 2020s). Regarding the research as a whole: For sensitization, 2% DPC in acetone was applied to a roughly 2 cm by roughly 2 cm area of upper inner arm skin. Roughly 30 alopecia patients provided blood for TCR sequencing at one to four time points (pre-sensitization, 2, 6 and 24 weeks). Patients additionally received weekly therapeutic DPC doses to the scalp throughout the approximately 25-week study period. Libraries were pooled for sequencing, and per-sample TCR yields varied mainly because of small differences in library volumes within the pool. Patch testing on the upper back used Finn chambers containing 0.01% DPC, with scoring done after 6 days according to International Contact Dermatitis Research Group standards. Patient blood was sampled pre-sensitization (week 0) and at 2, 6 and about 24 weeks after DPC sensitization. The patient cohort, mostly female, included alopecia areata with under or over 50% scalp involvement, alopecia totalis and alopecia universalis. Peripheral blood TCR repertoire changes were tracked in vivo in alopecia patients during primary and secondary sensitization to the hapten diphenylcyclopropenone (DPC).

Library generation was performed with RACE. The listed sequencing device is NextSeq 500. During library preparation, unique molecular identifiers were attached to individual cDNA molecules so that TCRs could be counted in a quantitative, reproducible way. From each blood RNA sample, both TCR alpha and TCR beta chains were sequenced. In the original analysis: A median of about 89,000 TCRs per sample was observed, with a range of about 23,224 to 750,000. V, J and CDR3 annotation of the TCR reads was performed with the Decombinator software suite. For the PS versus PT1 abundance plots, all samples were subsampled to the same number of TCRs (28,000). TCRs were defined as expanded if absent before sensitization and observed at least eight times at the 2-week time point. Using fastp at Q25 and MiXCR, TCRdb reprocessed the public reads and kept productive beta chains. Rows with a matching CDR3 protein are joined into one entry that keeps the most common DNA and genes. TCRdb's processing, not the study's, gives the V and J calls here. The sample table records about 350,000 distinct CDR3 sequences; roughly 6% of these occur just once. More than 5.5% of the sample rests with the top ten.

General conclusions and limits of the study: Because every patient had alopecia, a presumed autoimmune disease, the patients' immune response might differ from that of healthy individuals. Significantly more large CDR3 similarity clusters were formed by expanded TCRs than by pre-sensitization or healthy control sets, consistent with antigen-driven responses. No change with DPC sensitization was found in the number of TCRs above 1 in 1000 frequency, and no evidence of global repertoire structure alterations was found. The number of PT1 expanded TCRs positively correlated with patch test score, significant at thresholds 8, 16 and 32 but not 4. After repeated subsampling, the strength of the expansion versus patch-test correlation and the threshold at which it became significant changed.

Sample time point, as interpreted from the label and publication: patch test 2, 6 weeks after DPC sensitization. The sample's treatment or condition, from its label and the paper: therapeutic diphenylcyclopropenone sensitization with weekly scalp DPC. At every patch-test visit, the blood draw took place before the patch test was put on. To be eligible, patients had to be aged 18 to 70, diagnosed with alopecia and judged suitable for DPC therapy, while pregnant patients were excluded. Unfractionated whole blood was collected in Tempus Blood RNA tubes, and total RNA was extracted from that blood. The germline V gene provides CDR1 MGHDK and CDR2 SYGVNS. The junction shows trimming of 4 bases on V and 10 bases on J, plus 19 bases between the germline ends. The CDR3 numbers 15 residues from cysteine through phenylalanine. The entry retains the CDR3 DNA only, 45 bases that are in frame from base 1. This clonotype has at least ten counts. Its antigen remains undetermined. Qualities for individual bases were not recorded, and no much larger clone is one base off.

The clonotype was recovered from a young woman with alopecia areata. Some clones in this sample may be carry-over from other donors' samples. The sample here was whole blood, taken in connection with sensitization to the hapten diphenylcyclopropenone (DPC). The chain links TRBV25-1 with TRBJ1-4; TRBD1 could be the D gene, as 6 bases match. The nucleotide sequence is TGTGCCAGCAGTGGACCGGGACAAGGAGATGGAAAACTGTTTTTT. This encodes CASSGPGQGDGKLFF.